This T cell receptor beta chain emerged from a study of T cell responses to AZD1222 COVID-19 vaccine. Using immunoSEQ multiplex PCR, the repertoire was profiled, and TCRdb retains in-frame clones only, with some absent. The sample consists of around 80,000 clones, approximately 89% of them appearing once. About this clone: Its antigen is not known.

CDR3 size: 15 residues. V lost 3 bases and J 6 bases, leaving 18 bases between the germline ends. Germline CDR1 MNHEY, CDR2 SVGAGI. Study results and limitations: Donors were mostly white British, more females; clonal diversity possibly underestimated. Per reports, nearly half of all spike-specific TCRs target regions that are unmutated in variants.

The chain is built from TRBV6-5 and TRBJ2-7, with D hard to call. The receptor comes from an adult who received the AZD1222 COVID-19 vaccine. This material consisted of peripheral blood, taken 28 days after the second AZD1222 dose. The CDR3 reads CASSYGVVVYSEQYF. CDR3 DNA sequence: TGTGCCAGCAGTTATGGGGTAGTTGTGTATTCCGAGCAGTACTTC.